Reported below is one TCR beta chain. Antigen unknown. Data came from immunoSEQ multiplex PCR; TCRdb stores just in-frame clones and leaves some out. Here the sample spans tens of thousands of clones, about 88% being singletons. The CDR3 spans 15 residues. Looked up from germline, CDR1 is KGHSH and CDR2 is LQKENI. V lost 3 bases to trimming and J lost 7 bases; unmatched junction nucleotides: 10. This sample is part of a study of T cell responses to AZD1222 COVID-19 vaccine. Whole-study results and caveats: The number of AZD1222 recipients seropositive at baseline was only five or six. In the spike-specific TCR repertoire, nearly half reportedly target unmutated variant regions. Spike-spanning, vaccine-associated CD4 TCRs were dominant at 160-218 and 743-854.

Second doses that came at about 4 or about 12 weeks were put together. The clonotype was recovered from an adult who received the AZD1222 COVID-19 vaccine. The sequencing used peripheral blood, collected 28 days after the second AZD1222 dose. The chain employs TRBV18 and TRBJ2-7, with 9 bases identical to TRBD1. CDR3 sequence (DNA): TGTGCCAGCTCACCGGGGGACAGGGCTCCCTGGGAGCAGTACTTC. It specifies CASSPGDRAPWEQYF.